The clone carrying this TCR beta chain was observed a few times. What it recognizes is unknown. One end of the junction does not line up with germline, which may come from a read error. The CDR3 is 17 amino acids. CDR1 and CDR2 from the germline V gene are DFQATT and SNEGSKA (reference sequence). This sample was taken from a study of T-cell reconstitution after alpha-beta-depleted transplantation in children. Notes on the study in general: Among T cells one year after transplant, newly produced cells accounted for most counts and diversity.

Unique molecular identifiers were used to barcode this TCRbeta library. TCRdb reprocessed the PCR reads via MiXCR and lists one record per CDR3 protein. The table shows about 300,000 distinct CDR3 sequences, with almost 8% occurring only once. This sequence originates from a female patient younger than 10 who had a stem cell transplant for Fanconi anemia, so the T cells may come from the graft donor. The chain combines TRBV20-1 with TRBJ2-2, with 10 bases fitting TRBD2. This material consisted of peripheral blood, taken 360 days after TCRalphabeta/CD19-depleted stem cell transplant. CDR3 coding DNA: TGCTGTGCTAGCCAGGGAGCGGGGGGGCGTGTCACCGGGGAGCTGTTTTTT. Translation gives CCASQGAGGRVTGELFF.